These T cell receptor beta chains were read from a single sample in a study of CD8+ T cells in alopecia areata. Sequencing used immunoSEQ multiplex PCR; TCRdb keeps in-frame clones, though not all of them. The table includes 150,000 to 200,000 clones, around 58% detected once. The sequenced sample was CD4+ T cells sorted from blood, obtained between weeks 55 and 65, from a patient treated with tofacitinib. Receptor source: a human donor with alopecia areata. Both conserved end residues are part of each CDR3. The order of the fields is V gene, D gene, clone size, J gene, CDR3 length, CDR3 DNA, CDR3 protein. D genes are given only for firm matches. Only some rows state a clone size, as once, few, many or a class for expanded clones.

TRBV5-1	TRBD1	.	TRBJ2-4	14	TGCGCCAGCAGCTTGCCAGGGGGACAAAACATTCAGTACTTC	CASSLPGGQNIQYF
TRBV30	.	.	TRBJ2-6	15	TGTGCCTTCCGGAGGGGCAACTCTGGGGCCAACGTCCTGACTTTC	CAFRRGNSGANVLTF
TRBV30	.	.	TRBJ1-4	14	TGTGCCTGGAGTGGGGGAAGGTCGGGTGAAAAACTGTTTTTT	CAWSGGRSGEKLFF
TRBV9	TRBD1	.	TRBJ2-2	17	TGTGCCAGCAGCCGCCTCGGGACAGGGGGCGCGACCGGGGAGCTGTTTTTT	CASSRLGTGGATGELFF
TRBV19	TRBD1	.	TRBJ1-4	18	TGTGCCAGTAGAGCGGTGGGGACAGGGGCCCGGACTAATGAAAAACTGTTTTTT	CASRAVGTGARTNEKLFF
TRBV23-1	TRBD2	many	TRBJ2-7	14	TGCGCCAGCAGAGCCGGGACTAAAGCCTACGAGCAGTACTTC	CASRAGTKAYEQYF
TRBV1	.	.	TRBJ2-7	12	TGCACCACCACCGGGACTAGCGGGGAGCAGTACTTC	CTTTGTSGEQYF
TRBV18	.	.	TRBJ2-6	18	TGTGCCAGCTCACCACTCGCGACAGAACGAGCTGGGGCCAACGTCCTGACTTTC	CASSPLATERAGANVLTF
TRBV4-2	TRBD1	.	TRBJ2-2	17	TGTGCCAGCAGCCAAGGGACGGGACAGGGATCCGCCGGGGAGCTGTTTTTT	CASSQGTGQGSAGELFF
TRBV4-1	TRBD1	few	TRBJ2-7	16	TGCGCCAGCAGCCAAGATCCTGGTGACAGGGGCTACGAGCAGTACTTC	CASSQDPGDRGYEQYF
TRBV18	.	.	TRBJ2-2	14	TGTGCCAGCTCTCCGACACGGGGATCCGGGGAGCTGTTTTTT	CASSPTRGSGELFF
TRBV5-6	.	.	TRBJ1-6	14	TGTGCCAGCAGCTTGACGCCCAGCGGGTCACCCCTCCACTTT	CASSLTPSGSPLHF
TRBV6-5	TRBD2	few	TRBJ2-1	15	TGTGCCAGCAGTTCAGGTAGCGGGGGGTACAATGAGCAGTTCTTC	CASSSGSGGYNEQFF
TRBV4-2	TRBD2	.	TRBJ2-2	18	TGTGCCAGCAGCCAAGACTCGAGACTAGCGGGGCTCACCGGGGAGCTGTTTTTT	CASSQDSRLAGLTGELFF
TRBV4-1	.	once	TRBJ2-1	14	TGCGCCAGCAGCCAAGGTAGGGGAAGTACTGAGCAGTTCTTC	CASSQGRGSTEQFF
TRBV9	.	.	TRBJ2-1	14	TGTGCCAGCAGCGTTTCCATACCCTACAATGAGCAGTTCTTC	CASSVSIPYNEQFF
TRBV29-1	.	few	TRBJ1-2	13	TGCAGCGCCCTGGGACTCCCCTTGGGTGGCTACACCTTC	CSALGLPLGGYTF
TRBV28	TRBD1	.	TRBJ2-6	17	TGTGCCAGCAGCCGTGGGACAGGGGGTTTTGGGGCCAACGTCCTGACTTTC	CASSRGTGGFGANVLTF
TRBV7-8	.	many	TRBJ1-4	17	TGTGCCAGCAGCTTAAATGCGAGGGTCGGAACTAATGAAAAACTGTTTTTT	CASSLNARVGTNEKLFF
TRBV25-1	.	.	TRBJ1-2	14	TGTGCCAGCAGTGAATCAGCAGGGGCCGATGGCTACACCTTC	CASSESAGADGYTF